These 27 T cell receptor beta chains originate from one sample sequenced in a study of blood T cell repertoires in COVID-19. The assay was immunoSEQ multiplex PCR, and TCRdb's table has in-frame clones only and misses some. The repertoire holds about 99,000 clones, with 75% to 95% as singletons. The material sequenced was peripheral blood. These TCRs come from a human donor in a cohort sampled during active COVID-19.

The CDR3 bases are TGTGCCAGCAGCCAGACAGGCGAAGACGAGCAGTACTTC. Its translation is CASSQTGEDEQYF. The V and J genes are TRBV5-4 and TRBJ2-7; weak D call: TRBD1 (6 bases). The CDR3 has 13 residues. CDR1 is SGHNT, CDR2 YYREEE, per germline (reference sequence). V shed 4 bases and J shed 5 bases, with 13 bases lying between them.

This clone was observed a handful of times. The gene calls are TRBV9 and TRBJ2-1, with 9 bases aligning to TRBD2. The germline V gene encodes CDR1 SGDLS and CDR2 YYNGEE. This CDR3 contains 19 residues. V lost 4 bases to trimming and J lost 0 bases; unmatched junction nucleotides: 14. This chain's CDR3 is CASSSLGLATESSYNEQFF. CDR3 bases: TGTGCCAGCAGCTCCCTCGGACTAGCGACCGAAAGCTCCTACAATGAGCAGTTCTTC.

The rearrangement uses TRBV7-9 and TRBJ1-5; 10 bases fit TRBD1. V dropped 5 bases and J dropped 5; count of bases not matched to a gene: 3. The CDR3 extends over 14 amino acids. The germline gives CDR1 SEHNR, CDR2 FQNEAQ (reference sequence). Written as DNA, the CDR3 is TGTGCCAGCAGCCTCGGACAGGGGGATCAGCCCCAGCATTTT. It encodes CASSLGQGDQPQHF.

To note about this clone: Germline is not matched at one junction end, which may reflect a read error. This chain connects TRBV7-7 to TRBJ2-5, with TRBD2 identical over 12 bases. Germline V CDR1 and CDR2: SSHAT, FNYEAQ (reference sequence). The CDR3 extends over 16 amino acids. CDR3 DNA sequence: TGTGCTAGCAGGTCCCGACTAGCGGGGGAGGGAGAGACCCAGTACTTC. Translation gives CASRSRLAGEGETQYF.

The rearrangement uses TRBV29-1 and TRBJ2-5; 9 nucleotides align to TRBD2. The length of the CDR3 is 18 residues. With 2 bases clipped from V and 1 base from J, the junction kept 14 bases outside the gene matches. Germline V CDR1 and CDR2: SQVTM, ANQGSEA. CDR3 coding DNA: TGCAGCGTTGAAACCCCCAGTGAGGGCGGGAGGGCCCAAGAGACCCAGTACTTC. Its protein is CSVETPSEGGRAQETQYF.

The rearrangement links TRBV28 to TRBJ1-6; D call uncertain. V was cut by 4 bases and J by 9 bases, with 10 bases left in between. The CDR3 runs to 13 residues. Germline values: CDR1 MDHEN, CDR2 SYDVKM. CDR3 loop: CASSSVWSSPLHF. The CDR3 bases are TGTGCCAGCAGTTCGGTTTGGAGTTCACCCCTCCACTTT.

The V call is TRBV29-1, the J call TRBJ2-3; 9 bases map to TRBD1. The CDR3 is made up of 13 amino acids. J gave up 2 bases and V 6 bases, and 3 bases lay outside the gene matches. CDR1 and CDR2 from the germline V gene are SQVTM and ANQGSEA. The chain's CDR3 is CSVRDRDTDTQYF. For the CDR3, the DNA is TGCAGCGTCCGGGACAGGGACACAGATACGCAGTATTTT.

The rearrangement joins TRBV4-1 to TRBJ2-1, with 10 positions matching TRBD2. The V gene's germline CDR1 is MGHRA and CDR2 YSYEKL. This CDR3 has 15 amino acids. V was pared by 4 bases and J by 4 bases, with 4 bases of the junction left unmatched. The CDR3, as DNA: TGCGCCAGCAGCCCAGGACTAGCGGTATACAATGAGCAGTTCTTC. Translation: CASSPGLAVYNEQFF.

V is TRBV30 and J is TRBJ1-6; 7 bases are shared with TRBD1. This CDR3 region has 11 residues. CDR1 and CDR2 (germline): GTSNPN, SVGIG (reference sequence). Here the CDR3 reads CALDRNSPLHF. The CDR3, as DNA: TGTGCTCTGGACAGGAATTCACCCCTCCACTTT.

The rearrangement links TRBV5-5 to TRBJ2-7; D is perhaps TRBD1 (6 bases). Deletions cut 3 bases from V and 3 bases from J, with 16 bases between. Per germline, CDR1 SGHKS and CDR2 YYEKEE (reference sequence). The CDR3 covers 15 residues. CDR3 sequence: CASSSGQLVDYEQYF. CDR3 sequence (DNA): TGTGCCAGCAGCTCCGGACAGTTGGTGGACTACGAGCAGTACTTC. The full variable domain, rest sourced from reference TRBV5-5 and TRBJ2-7, is DAGVTQSPTHLIKTRGQQVTLRCSPISGHKSVSWYQQVLGQGPQFIFQYYEKEERGRGNFPDRFSARQFPNYSSELNVNALLLGDSALYLCASSSGQLVDYEQYFGPGTRLTVT.

Here the CDR3 reads CASSQERNGQGVKNIQYF. DNA of the CDR3: TGCGCCAGCAGCCAAGAGAGGAACGGACAGGGTGTCAAAAACATTCAGTACTTC. This sequence joins TRBV4-3 and TRBJ2-4; 8 bases agree with TRBD1. The CDR3 sequence is 18 residues long. In germline, CDR1 is LGHNA, CDR2 YSLEER. With 0 bases clipped from V and 3 bases from J, the junction kept 10 bases outside the gene matches.

The V call is TRBV2, the J call TRBJ2-7; possibly TRBD2 for D (6 bases). The CDR3 spans 16 residues. Trimming took off 7 bases at V and 0 bases at J, with 19 bases between the two ends. Germline V gene data show CDR1 as SNHLY and CDR2 as FYNNEI. The chain's CDR3 is CASMALRWGDSYEQYF. The CDR3 nucleotides are TGTGCCAGCATGGCGTTGCGGTGGGGGGACTCCTACGAGCAGTACTTC.

Written as DNA, the CDR3 is TGTGCCAGCAGTTCGACTAGCGGGAGGTACGAGCAGTACTTC. Translated, it gives CASSSTSGRYEQYF. The chain couples TRBV7-8 to TRBJ2-7; 13 nucleotides match TRBD2. V lost 6 bases to trimming and J lost 4 bases; unmatched junction nucleotides: 3. Germline V lookup: CDR1 SGHVS, CDR2 FQNEAQ. This CDR3 has 14 amino acids.

V and J are TRBV7-2 and TRBJ1-2; 7 nucleotides align to TRBD1. V was clipped by 3 bases and J by 5 bases; unmatched bases: 6. The CDR3 consists of 14 residues. Germline loops: CDR1 SGHTA, CDR2 FQGNSA. The CDR3 bases are TGTGCCAGCAGCTTCCAGACAGGGTGGTATGGCTACACCTTC. Translated: CASSFQTGWYGYTF.

The chain combines TRBV10-3 with TRBJ2-7; 9 nucleotides match TRBD2. CDR1 is ENHRY, CDR2 SYGVKD, per germline. This CDR3 contains 15 residues. J gave up 5 bases and V 6 bases, and 11 bases lay outside the gene matches. This chain's CDR3 is CAIRDEGLAVDEQYF. For the CDR3, the DNA is TGTGCCATCAGGGACGAGGGACTAGCTGTGGACGAGCAGTACTTC.

The rearrangement links TRBV19 to TRBJ2-1, with 8 bases matching TRBD2. The length of the CDR3 is 15 residues. V shed 6 bases, J shed 0 bases, and the junction held 4 bases outside the gene matches. Germline CDR1 LNHDA, CDR2 SQIVND (reference sequence). Written as DNA, the CDR3 is TGTGCCAGTAGGTCGGCGGGAGGCTCCTACAATGAGCAGTTCTTC. As protein: CASRSAGGSYNEQFF.

V usage is TRBV7-8 and J usage is TRBJ1-3; possibly TRBD1 for D (5 bases). V was pared by 7 bases and J by 2 bases, with 9 bases between. Per germline, CDR1 SGHVS and CDR2 FQNEAQ. This CDR3 spans 13 amino acids. The CDR3 DNA reads TGTGCCAGCACCCTGACAGCTGGAAACACCATATATTTT. This translates into CASTLTAGNTIYF.

This clone was seen just once. The chain recombines TRBV4-3 with TRBJ1-2; a possible D gene is TRBD1 (6 bases). Trimming cost V 4 bases and J 8 bases, with 17 bases left between them. Germline V gene lookup returns CDR1 LGHNA and CDR2 YSLEER. CDR3 size: 14 residues. In DNA form, the CDR3 reads TGCGCCAGCAGCCCAACAGGGTCACAGGCGGGCTACACCTTC. Its translation: CASSPTGSQAGYTF.

A single count supports this clone. The chain couples TRBV3-1 (or the pseudogene TRBV3-2) to TRBJ2-1; 11 bases are shared with TRBD2. The CDR3 has 13 residues. Germline V gene lookup returns CDR1 LGHDT and CDR2 YNNKEL (reference sequence). V lost 4 bases and J lost 9; bases outside the gene matches: 2. The CDR3 nucleotides are TGTGCCAGCAGCCGCGGGACTAGCGGTGAGCAGTTCTTC. Protein product: CASSRGTSGEQFF.

This chain uses TRBV4-1 with TRBJ2-5; possibly TRBD2 for D (6 bases). Between the trimmed V and J ends, which lost 6 bases and 1 base, there was a span of 12 bases. The length of the CDR3 is 14 residues. From germline, CDR1 is MGHRA and CDR2 YSYEKL. The CDR3 loop is CASRPGLLQETQYF. Here the CDR3 DNA reads TGCGCCAGCAGACCGGGACTTCTCCAAGAGACCCAGTACTTC.

The V call is TRBV7-9, the J call TRBJ1-5; tentative D call: TRBD1 (6 bases). V gave up 2 bases and J gave up 4 bases, with 12 bases separating them. The V gene's germline CDR1 is SEHNR and CDR2 FQNEAQ (reference sequence). The CDR3 is 15 residues long. The DNA of the CDR3 is TGTGCCAGCAGCTTACAAGGGGGAGCGAATCAGCCCCAGCATTTT. It codes for CASSLQGGANQPQHF.

This chain links TRBV11-1 with TRBJ2-1, with TRBD2 identical over 7 bases. Germline V gene data show CDR1 as SGHAT and CDR2 as FQDESV (reference sequence). V lost 1 base to trimming and J lost 7 bases; unmatched junction nucleotides: 7. CDR3 length: 15 residues. Written as DNA, the CDR3 is TGTGCCAGCAGCTTAGAGCTAGCGGCTGATAATGAGCAGTTCTTC. This sequence encodes CASSLELAADNEQFF.

The rearrangement uses TRBV2 and TRBJ2-3; tentative D call: TRBD2 (6 bases). CDR1 is SNHLY and CDR2 is FYNNEI in the germline V gene. The CDR3 contains 18 residues. Trimming took 5 bases from V and 5 from J, leaving 26 bases between them. The CDR3 DNA is TGTGCCAGCAGTCGAAGAGCCCGGAGGGACCGACCGGGAGATACGCAGTATTTT. Protein sequence: CASSRRARRDRPGDTQYF.

The rearrangement links TRBV5-6 to TRBJ1-4; a weak D match, TRBD1 (6 bases). The CDR3 has 16 residues. The V end was cut by 3 bases, the J end by 8 bases, with 20 bases between. Per germline, CDR1 SGHDT and CDR2 YYEEEE. The CDR3 region is CASSWDPGTGREKLFF. The CDR3 region has the DNA TGTGCCAGCAGCTGGGATCCTGGAACAGGGAGAGAAAAACTGTTTTTT.

The chain is built from TRBV28 and TRBJ1-5; 7 bases map to TRBD1. Per the germline V gene, CDR1 is MDHEN and CDR2 is SYDVKM. The V segment lost 2 bases and the J segment 4 bases; nucleotides outside the gene matches: 2. The CDR3 contains 14 residues. CDR3 region: CASSLGDRNQPQHF. The CDR3 bases are TGTGCCAGCAGTTTAGGGGACAGAAATCAGCCCCAGCATTTT.

This clone appeared a single time. The rearrangement links TRBV2 to TRBJ2-1; 7 positions match TRBD1. The CDR3 is 15 residues long. CDR1 is SNHLY, CDR2 FYNNEI, per germline. Losses at the gene ends were 5 bases for V and 4 bases for J; bases not matched to a gene: 8. CDR3: CASSMKGQHYNEQFF. CDR3 DNA sequence: TGTGCCAGCAGTATGAAGGGACAGCATTACAATGAGCAGTTCTTC. The variable domain in full, with the rest retrieved from reference TRBV2 and TRBJ2-1, is EPEVTQTPSHQVTQMGQEVILRCVPISNHLYFYWYRQILGQKVEFLVSFYNNEISEKSEIFDDQFSVERPDGSNFTLKIRSTKLEDSAMYFCASSMKGQHYNEQFFGPGTRLTVL.

In its sample, this clone was seen once. The CDR3 DNA follows: TGTGCCAGTAGGGAGGGGACAGGGCTCTACGAGCAGTACTTC. Protein sequence: CASREGTGLYEQYF. The chain recombines TRBV19 with TRBJ2-7, with 9 bases aligning to TRBD1. This CDR3 is 14 amino acids long. The V gene's germline CDR1 is LNHDA and CDR2 SQIVND (reference sequence). Unmatched junction bases numbered 6, after V lost 6 bases and J lost 3 bases.